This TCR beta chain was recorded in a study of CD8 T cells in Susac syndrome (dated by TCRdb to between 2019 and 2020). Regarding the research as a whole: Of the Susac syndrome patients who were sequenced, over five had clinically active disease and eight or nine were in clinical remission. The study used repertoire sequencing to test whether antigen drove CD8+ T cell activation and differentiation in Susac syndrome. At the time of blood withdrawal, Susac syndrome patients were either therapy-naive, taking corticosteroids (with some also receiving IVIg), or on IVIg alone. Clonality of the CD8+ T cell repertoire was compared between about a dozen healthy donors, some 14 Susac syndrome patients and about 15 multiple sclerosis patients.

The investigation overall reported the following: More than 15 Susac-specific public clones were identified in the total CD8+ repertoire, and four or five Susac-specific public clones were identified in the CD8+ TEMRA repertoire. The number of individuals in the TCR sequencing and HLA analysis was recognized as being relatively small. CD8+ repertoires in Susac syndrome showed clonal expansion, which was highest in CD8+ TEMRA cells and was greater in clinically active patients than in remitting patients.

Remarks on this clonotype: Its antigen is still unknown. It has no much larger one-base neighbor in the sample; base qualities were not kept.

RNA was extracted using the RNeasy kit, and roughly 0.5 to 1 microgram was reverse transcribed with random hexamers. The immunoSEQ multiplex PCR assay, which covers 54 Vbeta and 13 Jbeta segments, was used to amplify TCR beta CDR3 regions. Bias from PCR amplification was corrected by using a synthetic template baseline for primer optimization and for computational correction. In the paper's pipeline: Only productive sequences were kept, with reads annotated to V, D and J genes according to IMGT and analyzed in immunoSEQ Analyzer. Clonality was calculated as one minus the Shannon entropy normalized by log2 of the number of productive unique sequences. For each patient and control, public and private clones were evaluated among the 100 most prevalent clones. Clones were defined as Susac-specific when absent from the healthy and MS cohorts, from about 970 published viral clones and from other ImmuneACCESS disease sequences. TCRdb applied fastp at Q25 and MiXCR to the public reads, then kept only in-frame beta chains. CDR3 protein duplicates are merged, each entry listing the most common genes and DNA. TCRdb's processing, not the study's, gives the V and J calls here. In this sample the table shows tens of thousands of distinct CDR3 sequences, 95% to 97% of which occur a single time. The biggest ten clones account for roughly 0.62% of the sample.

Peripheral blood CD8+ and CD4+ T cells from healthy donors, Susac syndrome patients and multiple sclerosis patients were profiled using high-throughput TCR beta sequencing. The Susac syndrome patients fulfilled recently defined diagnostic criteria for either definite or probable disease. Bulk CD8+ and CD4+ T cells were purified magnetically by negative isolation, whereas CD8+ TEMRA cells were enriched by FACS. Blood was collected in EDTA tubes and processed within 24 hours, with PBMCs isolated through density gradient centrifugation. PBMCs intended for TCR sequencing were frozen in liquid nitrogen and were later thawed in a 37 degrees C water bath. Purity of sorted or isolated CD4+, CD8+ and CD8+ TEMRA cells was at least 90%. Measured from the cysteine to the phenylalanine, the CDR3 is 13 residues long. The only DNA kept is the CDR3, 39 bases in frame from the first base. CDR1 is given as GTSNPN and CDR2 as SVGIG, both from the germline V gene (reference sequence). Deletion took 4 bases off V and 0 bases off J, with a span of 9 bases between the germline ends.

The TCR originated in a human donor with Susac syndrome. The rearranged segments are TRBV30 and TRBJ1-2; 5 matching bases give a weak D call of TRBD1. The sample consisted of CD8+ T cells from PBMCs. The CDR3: CAWTGGSNYGYTF. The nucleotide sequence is TGTGCCTGGACGGGGGGTTCTAACTATGGCTACACCTTC.